This T cell receptor beta chain is from a study of chemoradiotherapy in HPV16-positive cancers. Study results and limitations: Candidate HPV-specific clones and E7-related TCR motifs grew in tumor during treatment. HPV-responsive T-cell expansion during chemoradiotherapy was linked to improved recurrence-free survival in HPV16-positive patients.

The V and J ends lost 2 bases and 5 bases respectively, with 7 bases between them. This CDR3 has 13 residues. Germline V gene data show CDR1 as LNHDA and CDR2 as SQIVND (reference sequence). Generated by immunoSEQ multiplex PCR, the TCRdb table keeps only in-frame clones and is missing some. The sample has roughly 1,000 clones, roughly 91% seen once. A word on this clone: Its antigen remains unknown.

The TCR originated in a human donor with HPV-associated anogenital cancer. The material was tumor tissue, obtained from a patient who underwent chemoradiotherapy. This chain links TRBV19 with TRBJ2-1; D is perhaps TRBD1 (5 bases). The CDR3, as DNA: TGTGCCAGTAGTATAACCAGGGACAATGAGCAGTTCTTC. Its translation is CASSITRDNEQFF.